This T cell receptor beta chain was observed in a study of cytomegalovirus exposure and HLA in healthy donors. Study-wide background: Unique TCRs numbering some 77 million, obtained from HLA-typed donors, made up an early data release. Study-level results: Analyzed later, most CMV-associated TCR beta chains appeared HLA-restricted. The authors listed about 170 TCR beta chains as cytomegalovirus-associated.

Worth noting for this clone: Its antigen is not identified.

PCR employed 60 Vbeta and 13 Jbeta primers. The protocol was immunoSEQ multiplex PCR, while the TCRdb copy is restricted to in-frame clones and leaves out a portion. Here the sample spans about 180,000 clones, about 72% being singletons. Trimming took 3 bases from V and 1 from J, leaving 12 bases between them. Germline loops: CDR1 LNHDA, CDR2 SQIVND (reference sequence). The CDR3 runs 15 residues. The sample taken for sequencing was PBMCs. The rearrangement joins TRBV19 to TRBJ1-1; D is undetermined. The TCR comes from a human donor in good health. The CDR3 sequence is CASSIDLGPNTEAFF. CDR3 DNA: TGTGCCAGTAGTATCGACCTTGGGCCGAACACTGAAGCTTTCTTT.